One and the same sample provided the 9 T cell receptor beta chains below, sequenced in a study of T cell responses to AZD1222 COVID-19 vaccine. Clones were sequenced by immunoSEQ multiplex PCR, and TCRdb holds only the in-frame ones, with some missing. There are some 170,000 clones in the sample; 85% to 90% occur only once, and over 4% lies in the top ten. The sample in question was peripheral blood, obtained 28 days after the second AZD1222 dose. The source is an adult who received the AZD1222 COVID-19 vaccine.

V gene TRBV7-9 combines with J gene TRBJ2-2; D remains ambiguous. The germline CDR1 and CDR2 sequences are SEHNR and FQNEAQ (reference sequence). V lost 5 bases and J 4 bases, leaving 11 bases between the germline ends. This CDR3 contains 14 residues. The CDR3 reads CASSAQLGTGELFF. The CDR3 nucleotides are TGTGCCAGCAGCGCTCAGCTGGGCACCGGGGAGCTGTTTTTT.

This chain links TRBV30 with TRBJ1-2, with D unresolved. The CDR3 is 12 amino acids. Per germline, CDR1 GTSNPN and CDR2 SVGIG (reference sequence). With 2 bases removed from V and 1 base from J, the gap between germline ends came to 5 bases. DNA for the CDR3: TGTGCCTGGAGTATGATTAACTATGGCTACACCTTC. Translated: CAWSMINYGYTF.

The gene calls are TRBV9 and TRBJ1-2; D is ambiguous. The CDR3 runs 13 residues. Germline assignment: CDR1 SGDLS and CDR2 YYNGEE. V was shortened by 4 bases and J by 8 bases, with 15 bases between the two germline ends. CDR3: CASSLTEPKGYTF. In DNA form, the CDR3 reads TGTGCCAGCAGCTTGACCGAACCGAAAGGCTACACCTTC.

The V gene is TRBV29-1, the J gene TRBJ2-2; D perhaps matches TRBD1 (5 bases). The CDR3 has 14 residues. Per germline, CDR1 SQVTM and CDR2 ANQGSEA. V lost 3 bases to trimming and J lost 2 bases, with 10 bases between them. CDR3 nucleotides: TGCAGCGTTGATAGCCAGGGAAACACCGGGGAGCTGTTTTTT. Translating gives CSVDSQGNTGELFF.

V is TRBV19 and J is TRBJ1-1; no clear D. V dropped 3 bases and J dropped 2 bases, with 7 bases sitting between them. The CDR3 runs to 13 residues. Germline CDR1 is LNHDA and CDR2 is SQIVND (reference sequence). This CDR3 reads CASSIRGNTEAFF. DNA of the CDR3: TGTGCCAGTAGTATTCGGGGTAACACTGAAGCTTTCTTT.

The rearrangement uses TRBV19 and TRBJ1-2; D perhaps matches TRBD1 (5 bases). Germline-derived CDR1 and CDR2 are LNHDA and SQIVND (reference sequence). The CDR3 contains 11 residues. Trimming shortened V by 9 bases and J by 5 bases, and 10 bases separated the two germline ends. The CDR3 is CASRVAYGYTF. The CDR3 region has the DNA TGTGCCAGCAGGGTTGCTTATGGCTACACCTTC.

This CDR3 reads CASSLGTGTNEKLFF. The CDR3 DNA reads as TGTGCCAGCAGCCTAGGGACGGGGACTAATGAAAAACTGTTTTTT. The chain is built from TRBV5-4 and TRBJ1-4, with a tentative D call TRBD1 (5 bases). The CDR3 runs to 15 residues. V was trimmed by 4 bases and J by 2 bases, leaving 12 bases between them. CDR1 SGHNT and CDR2 YYREEE come from the germline V gene (reference sequence).

CDR3 loop: CASGLGRYNEKLFF. The CDR3 DNA reads TGTGCTAGTGGCCTGGGGCGGTATAATGAAAAACTGTTTTTT. This chain connects TRBV12-5 to TRBJ1-4; D perhaps matches TRBD1 (5 bases). The length of the CDR3 is 14 residues. The V and J ends lost 6 bases and 4 bases respectively, with 12 bases between them. Germline V gene sequence: CDR1 LGHNT, CDR2 FRNRAP.

J is TRBJ1-2 and V is TRBV18; D gene uncertain. The CDR3 runs 16 residues. CDR1 and CDR2 (germline): KGHSH, LQKENI. V lost 0 bases to trimming and J lost 0 bases, with 11 bases between them. DNA of the CDR3: TGTGCCAGCTCACCACCGGAGGCGCGAGCTAACTATGGCTACACCTTC. This gives the protein CASSPPEARANYGYTF.